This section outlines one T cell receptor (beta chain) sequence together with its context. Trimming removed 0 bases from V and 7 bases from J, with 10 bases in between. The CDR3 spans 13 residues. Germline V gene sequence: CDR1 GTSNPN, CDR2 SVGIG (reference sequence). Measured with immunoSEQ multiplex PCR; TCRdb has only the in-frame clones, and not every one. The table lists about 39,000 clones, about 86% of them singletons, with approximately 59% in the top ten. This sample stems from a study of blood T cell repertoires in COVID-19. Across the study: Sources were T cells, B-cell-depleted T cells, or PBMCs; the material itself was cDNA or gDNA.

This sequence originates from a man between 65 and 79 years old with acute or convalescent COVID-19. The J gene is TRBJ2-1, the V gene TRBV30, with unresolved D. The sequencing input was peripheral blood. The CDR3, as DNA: TGTGCCTGGAGTGTCCCGGGTGGAAATGAGCAGTTCTTC. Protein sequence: CAWSVPGGNEQFF.